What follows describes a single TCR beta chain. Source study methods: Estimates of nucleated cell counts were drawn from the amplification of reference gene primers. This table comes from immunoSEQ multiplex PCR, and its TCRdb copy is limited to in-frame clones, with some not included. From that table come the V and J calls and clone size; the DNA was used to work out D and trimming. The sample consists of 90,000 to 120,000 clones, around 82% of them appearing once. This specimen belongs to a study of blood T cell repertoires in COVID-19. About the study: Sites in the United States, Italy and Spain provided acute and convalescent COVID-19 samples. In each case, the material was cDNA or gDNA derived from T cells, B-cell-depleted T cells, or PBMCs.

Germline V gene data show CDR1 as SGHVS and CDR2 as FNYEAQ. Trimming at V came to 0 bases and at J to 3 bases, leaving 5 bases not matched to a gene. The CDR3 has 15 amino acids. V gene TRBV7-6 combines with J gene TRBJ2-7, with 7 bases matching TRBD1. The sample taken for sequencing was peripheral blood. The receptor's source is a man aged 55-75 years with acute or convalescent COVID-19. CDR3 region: CASSLARGPLYEQYF. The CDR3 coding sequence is TGTGCCAGCAGCTTAGCGAGGGGGCCCCTCTACGAGCAGTACTTC.